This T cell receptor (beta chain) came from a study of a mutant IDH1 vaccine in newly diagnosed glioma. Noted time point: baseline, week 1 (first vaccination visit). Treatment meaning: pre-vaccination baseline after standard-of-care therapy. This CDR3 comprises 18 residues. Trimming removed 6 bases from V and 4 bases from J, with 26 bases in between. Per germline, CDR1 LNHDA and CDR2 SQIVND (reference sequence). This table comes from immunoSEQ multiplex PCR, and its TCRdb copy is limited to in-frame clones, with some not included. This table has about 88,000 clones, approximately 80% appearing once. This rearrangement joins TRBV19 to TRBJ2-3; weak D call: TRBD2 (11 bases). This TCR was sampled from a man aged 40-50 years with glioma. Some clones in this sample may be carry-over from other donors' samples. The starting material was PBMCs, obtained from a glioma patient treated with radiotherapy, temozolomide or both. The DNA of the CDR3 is TGTGCCAGTAGCCGGGGACAGGGGAATAGCGGGGGGGCAGATACGCAGTATTTT. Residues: CASSRGQGNSGGADTQYF.